These 28 T cell receptor beta chains share one sample of origin, sequenced in a study of neurological immune-mediated disorders. TCRdb called the 5' RACE reads again in MiXCR, with one record for every CDR3 protein. The sample includes tens of thousands of distinct CDR3 sequences, about a tenth of them seen just once. The sample's time point: longitudinal time-point 1 (baseline). The sequenced material came from PBMCs. These receptors all come from a man aged 25 to 40 in good health.

This clonotype was observed at least ten times. This rearrangement joins TRBV5-1 to TRBJ2-1; 13 bases agree with TRBD2. The CDR3 loop spans 17 amino acids. From germline, CDR1 is SGHRS and CDR2 YFSETQ. Trimming at V came to 6 bases and at J to 7 bases, leaving 13 bases not matched to a gene. Written as DNA, the CDR3 is TGCGCCAGCACCCGAGAACTAGCGGGAGGGCCCGGGAATGAGCAGTTCTTC. Residues: CASTRELAGGPGNEQFF.

This clonotype has more than one count but fewer than ten. Possible read error: a much larger clone is one base away. The chain links TRBV5-1 to TRBJ2-7; D gene ambiguous. There are 16 residues in the CDR3. Germline CDR1 SGHRS, CDR2 YFSETQ. Trimming took off 4 bases at V and 2 bases at J, with 19 bases between the two ends. CDR3 amino acids: CASSPTPSRPPYEQYF. Here the CDR3 DNA reads TGCGCCAGCAGCCCGACCCCCTCACGGCCCCCCTACGAGCAGTACTTC.

This clonotype was observed many times. This sequence joins TRBV9 and TRBJ2-7, with D perhaps TRBD2 (5 bases). In germline, CDR1 is SGDLS, CDR2 YYNGEE. V was pared by 3 bases and J by 4 bases, with 17 bases between. The CDR3 contains 15 residues. CDR3 region: CASSALSPTGYEQYF. CDR3 nucleotides: TGTGCCAGCAGCGCCCTTAGTCCTACGGGATACGAGCAGTACTTC.

This clonotype was counted ten times or more. The rearrangement links TRBV10-3 to TRBJ1-1, with TRBD1 matching over 8 bases. Per the germline V gene, CDR1 is ENHRY and CDR2 is SYGVKD. Losses at the gene ends were 10 bases for V and 4 bases for J; bases not matched to a gene: 8. CDR3 length: 13 residues. CDR3 region: CATRTGFRTEAFF. The CDR3 region has the DNA TGTGCCACCAGGACAGGGTTCCGCACTGAAGCTTTCTTT.

This clonotype occurred a few times. V is TRBV7-9 and J is TRBJ2-7; D tentatively reads TRBD1 or TRBD2 (5 bases each). Germline V gene data show CDR1 as SEHNR and CDR2 as FQNEAQ (reference sequence). V gave up 5 bases and J gave up 5 bases, with 13 bases separating them. The length of the CDR3 is 13 residues. DNA for the CDR3: TGTGCCAGCAGCGCCCCGGGGCCTAACGAGCAGTACTTC. Residues: CASSAPGPNEQYF.

This clonotype was picked up many times. The V and J genes are TRBV29-1 and TRBJ2-1; 7 nucleotides line up with TRBD2. Per germline, CDR1 SQVTM and CDR2 ANQGSEA. V trimming: 4 bases; J trimming: 7 bases; junction bases outside the gene matches: 7. The CDR3 is 13 amino acids. CDR3: CSVVGGDWNEQFF. CDR3 DNA sequence: TGCAGCGTTGTGGGGGGGGATTGGAATGAGCAGTTCTTC.

This clonotype was counted ten times or more. The rearrangement uses TRBV6-5 and TRBJ2-3; tentative D call: TRBD2 (6 bases). Germline assignment: CDR1 MNHEY and CDR2 SVGAGI. Trimming took 6 bases from V and 4 from J, leaving 17 bases between them. The CDR3 spans 15 residues. The CDR3 protein is CASRFLAPKADTQYF. CDR3 sequence (DNA): TGTGCCAGCAGATTTCTAGCGCCGAAGGCAGATACGCAGTATTTT.

The table lists this clonotype with many counts. V gene TRBV2 combines with J gene TRBJ2-3, with D possibly being TRBD2 (5 bases). The V end was cut by 4 bases, the J end by 0 bases, with 8 bases between. The CDR3 length is 14 residues. The germline CDR1 and CDR2 sequences are SNHLY and FYNNEI. The CDR3: CASSGGPSTDTQYF. The CDR3 nucleotides are TGTGCCAGCAGTGGCGGGCCGAGCACAGATACGCAGTATTTT.

This clonotype was observed at least ten times. The chain recombines TRBV3-1 with TRBJ2-7; 13 nucleotides align to TRBD2. Germline loops: CDR1 LGHDT, CDR2 YNNKEL (reference sequence). The CDR3 covers 15 residues. V gave up 3 bases and J gave up 3 bases; unmatched junction bases: 2. CDR3 residues: CASSHGLAGVYEQYF. CDR3 DNA sequence: TGTGCCAGCAGCCACGGACTAGCGGGGGTCTACGAGCAGTACTTC.

A note on this clonotype: One end of the junction fails to match germline, which may point to a read error. This sequence joins TRBV30 and TRBJ1-5; TRBD1 matches 7 bases. The CDR3 consists of 13 residues. Germline assignment: CDR1 GTSNPN and CDR2 SVGIG (reference sequence). CDR3 sequence reads: CAWSGDSNHPQHF. CDR3 DNA sequence: TGTGCCTGGAGTGGGGACAGCAATCACCCCCAGCATTTT.

This clonotype was recorded many times. This sequence joins TRBV28 and TRBJ2-4, with 10 bases matching TRBD2. The V gene's germline CDR1 is MDHEN and CDR2 SYDVKM. This CDR3 spans 18 amino acids. V shed 6 bases and J 0 bases; nucleotides not matched to a gene: 11. CDR3 sequence reads: CASRSGTSVNLAKNIQYF. The CDR3 region has the DNA TGTGCCAGCAGATCCGGGACTAGCGTGAATTTAGCCAAAAACATTCAGTACTTC.

At least ten counts were recorded for this clonotype. The V call is TRBV15, the J call TRBJ2-3; D is perhaps TRBD2 (5 bases). Trimming took off 5 bases at V and 1 base at J, with 7 bases between the two ends. This CDR3 spans 13 amino acids. Germline assignment: CDR1 LNHNV and CDR2 YYDKDF (reference sequence). The DNA of the CDR3 is TGTGCCACCAGCGCCGGGGGCACAGATACGCAGTATTTT. Translated: CATSAGGTDTQYF. The full variable domain, rest sourced from reference TRBV15 and TRBJ2-3, is DAMVIQNPRYQVTQFGKPVTLSCSQTLNHNVMYWYQQKSSQAPKLLFHYYDKDFNNEADTPDNFQSRRPNTSFCFLDIRSPGLGDTAMYLCATSAGGTDTQYFGPGTRLTVL.

This clonotype came up many times. The V call is TRBV5-1, the J call TRBJ2-3, with 7 bases identical to TRBD2. Germline V lookup: CDR1 SGHRS, CDR2 YFSETQ. This CDR3 comprises 16 residues. The junction had 13 bases not matched to a gene; V was cut back by 4 bases and J by 5 bases. The CDR3 loop is CASSKIAGLPGDTQYF. CDR3 DNA: TGCGCCAGCAGCAAAATAGCGGGTCTCCCGGGAGATACGCAGTATTTT.

The sample holds many counts of this clonotype. The chain links TRBV3-1 to TRBJ1-1; D not resolved. CDR3 length: 14 residues. Trimming removed 2 bases from V and 1 base from J, with 8 bases in between. Looked up from germline, CDR1 is LGHDT and CDR2 is YNNKEL (reference sequence). The CDR3, as DNA: TGTGCCAGCAGCCAAACACGGAAGAACACTGAAGCTTTCTTT. Its protein is CASSQTRKNTEAFF.

The chain carries TRBV5-1 and TRBJ2-3; 9 nucleotides align to TRBD2. CDR3 length: 16 residues. V shed 0 bases, J shed 4 bases, and the junction held 6 bases outside the gene matches. CDR1 SGHRS and CDR2 YFSETQ come from the germline V gene. The CDR3 DNA sequence: TGCGCCAGCAGCTTGGAGGCGGGAGGGCTGGCAGATACGCAGTATTTT. Translated, it gives CASSLEAGGLADTQYF.

This clonotype has a count of ten or more. The CDR3 sequence: CASTYLDRGSNQPQHF. CDR3 nucleotides: TGTGCCAGCACCTACCTCGACAGGGGGAGCAATCAGCCCCAGCATTTT. The chain employs TRBV12-3 or TRBV12-4 and TRBJ1-5; the match to TRBD1 covers 9 bases. V lost 7 bases to trimming and J lost 1 base; unmatched junction nucleotides: 8. The CDR3 consists of 16 residues.

The rearrangement links TRBV18 to TRBJ2-1; 13 bases fit TRBD2. The CDR3 length is 18 residues. Trimming took 3 bases from V and 5 from J; bases not matched to a gene: 10. Germline V gene lookup returns CDR1 KGHSH and CDR2 LQKENI. The CDR3 bases are TGTGCCAGCTCACCTCGGACTAGCGGGAGAGGGGGTAACAATGAGCAGTTCTTC. It yields the protein CASSPRTSGRGGNNEQFF.

This clonotype was picked up many times. CDR3 in DNA: TGTGCCAGCAGCCGAAGGATCCAGGAGGGTCAAGAGGCGTCTGGCTACACCTTC. Its protein is CASSRRIQEGQEASGYTF. The chain employs TRBV27 and TRBJ1-2; D unresolved. The CDR3 consists of 18 residues. Per the germline V gene, CDR1 is MNHEY and CDR2 is SMNVEV (reference sequence). The ends were cut back, 6 bases at V and 7 bases at J, with 30 bases in the middle.

This clonotype has a handful of counts. The chain couples TRBV20-1 to TRBJ2-7, with 9 nucleotides matching TRBD1. The V gene's germline CDR1 is DFQATT and CDR2 SNEGSKA (reference sequence). The V and J ends lost 2 bases and 3 bases, in that order; junction bases with no gene match: 11. The CDR3 has 16 amino acids. The CDR3 sequence is CSARRGQGGINYEQYF. The CDR3 nucleotides are TGCAGTGCTAGAAGGGGACAGGGTGGAATAAACTACGAGCAGTACTTC.

This clonotype was seen many times. The chain is built from TRBV5-1 and TRBJ2-5; 7 bases align to TRBD1. Trimming removed 6 bases from V and 2 bases from J; junction bases left unmatched: 10. CDR3 length: 15 amino acids. Germline V gene lookup returns CDR1 SGHRS and CDR2 YFSETQ. The CDR3 loop is CASTTSGTAQETQYF. The CDR3 coding sequence is TGCGCCAGCACCACGTCGGGGACAGCACAAGAGACCCAGTACTTC.

By share of the sample, this clonotype is medium-sized. The CDR3 DNA sequence: TGTGCCAGCACCCCCGGAGGGGGGGATACGCAGTATTTT. It translates to CASTPGGGDTQYF. This sequence joins TRBV12-3 or TRBV12-4 and TRBJ2-3, with D possibly being TRBD1 or TRBD2 (6 bases each). The CDR3 extends over 13 amino acids. Trimming took 7 bases from V and 6 from J, leaving 14 bases between them.

Many counts were recorded for this clonotype. J is TRBJ2-7 and V is TRBV29-1, with TRBD2 as a possible D gene (5 bases). The V end was cut by 7 bases, the J end by 3 bases, with 16 bases between. The CDR3 extends over 13 amino acids. Germline V gene lookup returns CDR1 SQVTM and CDR2 ANQGSEA. As DNA, the CDR3 is TGCAGCGGCTCGTCCGGGGTTCACTACGAGCAGTACTTC. Protein sequence: CSGSSGVHYEQYF.

This clonotype was recorded at least ten times. The chain links TRBV15 to TRBJ2-3, with D perhaps TRBD1 (5 bases). The CDR3 loop spans 13 amino acids. Germline V gives CDR1 LNHNV, CDR2 YYDKDF (reference sequence). V lost 5 bases to trimming and J lost 5 bases, with 11 bases between them. The CDR3 reads CATSLQVGDTQYF. DNA for the CDR3: TGTGCCACCAGCTTACAGGTAGGAGATACGCAGTATTTT.

The sample holds many counts of this clonotype. CDR3 sequence reads: CASSYLGGHEQYF. In DNA form, the CDR3 reads TGTGCCAGCAGTTACTTGGGGGGTCACGAGCAGTACTTC. This sequence joins TRBV6-5 and TRBJ2-7, with D perhaps TRBD2 (6 bases). This CDR3 comprises 13 residues. CDR1 and CDR2 (germline): MNHEY, SVGAGI. V lost 1 base and J 5 bases, leaving 9 bases between the germline ends.

This clonotype has at least ten counts. V and J are TRBV6-5 and TRBJ2-3, with 8 positions matching TRBD1. The CDR3 has 13 amino acids. The V and J ends lost 4 bases and 3 bases, in that order; junction bases with no gene match: 0. From germline, CDR1 is MNHEY and CDR2 SVGAGI. CDR3 in amino acids: CASSWTGTDTQYF. CDR3 in DNA: TGTGCCAGCAGTTGGACAGGGACAGATACGCAGTATTTT.

In this sample, this clonotype turned up many times. This chain connects TRBV27 to TRBJ1-1; TRBD1 agrees at 9 bases. Germline trimming cut 5 bases from V and 5 bases from J; bases unmatched to any gene: 6. Germline loops: CDR1 MNHEY, CDR2 SMNVEV (reference sequence). The CDR3 extends over 14 amino acids. The CDR3 sequence: CASSPGDRVTEAFF. CDR3 coding DNA: TGTGCCAGCAGTCCTGGGGACAGGGTAACTGAAGCTTTCTTT.

Many counts were recorded for this clonotype. The chain recombines TRBV5-1 with TRBJ2-1; 8 nucleotides match TRBD2. This CDR3 region has 16 residues. V was clipped by 4 bases and J by 2 bases; unmatched bases: 8. CDR1 SGHRS and CDR2 YFSETQ come from the germline V gene. The CDR3 reads CASSLPQAGAYNEQFF. The CDR3 bases are TGCGCCAGCAGCCTCCCCCAAGCGGGGGCCTACAATGAGCAGTTCTTC.

This clonotype has a count of ten or more. The V and J genes are TRBV4-2 and TRBJ2-5, with D possibly matching TRBD1 (5 bases). The V gene lost 1 base and the J gene lost 4 bases, with 19 bases spanning the gap. The CDR3 length is 17 residues. Per the germline V gene, CDR1 is LGHNA and CDR2 is YNFKEQ. This CDR3 reads CASSQGVGQGALETQYF. As DNA, the CDR3 is TGTGCCAGCAGCCAAGGAGTAGGTCAGGGCGCTCTAGAGACCCAGTACTTC.